Listed below are T cell receptor beta chains from one sample, sequenced in a study of Ad26.COV2.S vaccination and SARS-CoV-2 variants. Here immunoSEQ multiplex PCR was the method, and the copy in TCRdb shows in-frame clones only, minus some. The sample carries hundreds of thousands of clones, 70% to 90% recorded once. Material: peripheral blood, obtained in a trial of Ad26.COV2.S vaccine versus placebo. The receptor source for this set is a person between 18 and 60 years old who received the Ad26.COV2.S COVID-19 vaccine or a placebo. CDR3s include the opening cysteine and the closing phenylalanine or tryptophan. Each record gives: V gene, CDR3 protein.

v_call: TRBV2; cdr3_aa: CASSFNEKLFF
v_call: TRBV6-1; cdr3_aa: CASSEGGIRNQPQHF
v_call: TRBV5-1; cdr3_aa: CASSPLGADTQYF
v_call: TRBV12-3/TRBV12-4; cdr3_aa: CASSLGREQYF
v_call: TRBV10-3; cdr3_aa: CAISDGEGRGYTF
v_call: TRBV30; cdr3_aa: CAWSVRLAGTGELFF
v_call: TRBV9; cdr3_aa: CASSAPGPHTF
v_call: TRBV19; cdr3_aa: CASSIMTSAPYGYTF
v_call: TRBV30; cdr3_aa: CASGGGNQPQHF
v_call: TRBV9; cdr3_aa: CASSVGLYSNQPQHF
v_call: TRBV10-3; cdr3_aa: CAIGSREGTVTNTGELFF
v_call: TRBV6-4; cdr3_aa: CASSEGSGNTEAFF
v_call: TRBV27; cdr3_aa: CASSSGLADYNEQFF
v_call: TRBV6-5; cdr3_aa: CASSYPKGLDEKLFF
v_call: TRBV3-1/TRBV3-2; cdr3_aa: CASSPRRGRTNRSNQPQHF
v_call: TRBV6-5; cdr3_aa: CASSYSGDTSYEQYF
v_call: TRBV24-1; cdr3_aa: CATSEGQAGANVLTF
v_call: TRBV6-2/TRBV6-3; cdr3_aa: CASSSGTGGSTEAFF
v_call: TRBV7-8; cdr3_aa: CASSMGDYSNQPQHF
v_call: TRBV4-1; cdr3_aa: CASSQDPGQSYGYTF
v_call: TRBV27; cdr3_aa: CASSFREGEGGYTF
v_call: TRBV7-3; cdr3_aa: CASSLMQGGSTDTQYF
v_call: TRBV4-2; cdr3_aa: CASSQSSTDTQYF
v_call: TRBV12-5; cdr3_aa: CASGFFNPHSPGETGELFF
v_call: TRBV3-1/TRBV3-2; cdr3_aa: CASSQDPGSNQPQHF
v_call: TRBV12-3/TRBV12-4; cdr3_aa: CASSPREATQYF
v_call: TRBV18; cdr3_aa: CASSPDRTVGYTF
v_call: TRBV29-1; cdr3_aa: CSVAHSDRFYGYTF
v_call: TRBV15; cdr3_aa: CATSRDRGIYEQYF